The source of this T cell receptor (beta chain) is a study of blood T cell repertoires in COVID-19. CDR1 and CDR2 from the germline V gene are LGHDT and YNNKEL (reference sequence). J lost 6 bases, V lost 0 bases, and 10 bases had no gene match. The length of the CDR3 is 18 residues. In the original workflow: Reference gene primer amplification in the assay estimated nucleated cell counts. Profiling relied on immunoSEQ multiplex PCR, and the TCRdb table lists in-frame clones only, not all of them. The V and J calls and clone size were taken over from that table, and D and trimming were inferred from the DNA. This sample yields around 220,000 clones, of which around 84% are seen a single time; approximately 6.8% belongs to the top ten.

This TCR derives from a woman aged 40 to 49 who had recovered from COVID-19. The chain has TRBV3-1 (or the pseudogene TRBV3-2) and TRBJ2-3; 12 positions match TRBD1. Sequencing used PBMCs or T cells enriched from blood (not recorded which). In DNA form, the CDR3 reads TGTGCCAGCAGCCAAGATATAGTGGGACAGGGGGCGTCGGATACGCAGTATTTT. Its translation: CASSQDIVGQGASDTQYF.